The 12 T cell receptor beta chains presented below share a single source sample, sequenced in a study of blood T cell repertoires in COVID-19. Only in-frame clones appear in the TCRdb table, and some are missing; sequencing was by immunoSEQ multiplex PCR. The sample records about 280,000 clones, about 90% being singletons. Sequencing was carried out using peripheral blood. The receptors originated from a woman in her 30s who had recovered from COVID-19.

This chain links TRBV7-6 with TRBJ2-6; 11 bases align to TRBD1. Germline V lookup: CDR1 SGHVS, CDR2 FNYEAQ. CDR3 size: 18 residues. V gave up 5 bases and J gave up 1 base; unmatched junction bases: 7. This chain's CDR3 is CASSTGTGGKSGANVLTF. The CDR3 DNA reads TGTGCCAGCAGCACAGGGACAGGGGGTAAATCTGGGGCCAACGTCCTGACTTTC.

This chain links TRBV30 with TRBJ2-7; 9 bases agree with TRBD1. CDR3 length: 14 amino acids. CDR1 is GTSNPN and CDR2 is SVGIG in the germline V gene (reference sequence). J was trimmed by 5 bases and V by 3 bases; bases with no gene match: 8. The CDR3 here is CAWSLGQGLDEQYF. As DNA, the CDR3 is TGTGCCTGGAGCCTTGGACAGGGGTTGGACGAGCAGTACTTC.

In this sample, this clone turned up a few times. The chain recombines TRBV6-5 with TRBJ1-5; 8 bases are a match to TRBD1. J gave up 6 bases and V 6 bases, and 4 bases lay outside the gene matches. This CDR3 comprises 13 residues. Looked up from germline, CDR1 is MNHEY and CDR2 is SVGAGI. The CDR3 DNA reads TGTGCCAGCAGCCCGGACAGGGCTCAGCCCCAGCATTTT. Its protein is CASSPDRAQPQHF.

The V and J genes are TRBV18 and TRBJ2-7; tentatively, D is TRBD1 (6 bases). V lost 3 bases to trimming and J lost 3 bases, with 12 bases between them. The CDR3 extends over 14 amino acids. CDR1 and CDR2 from the germline V gene are KGHSH and LQKENI. The CDR3 sequence is CASSPQGQFYEQYF. In nucleotides, the CDR3 is TGTGCCAGCTCACCCCAGGGACAATTCTACGAGCAGTACTTC. The full variable domain, completed using reference TRBV18 and TRBJ2-7, is NAGVMQNPRHLVRRRGQEARLRCSPMKGHSHVYWYRQLPEEGLKFMVYLQKENIIDESGMPKERFSAEFPKEGPSILRIQQVVRGDSAAYFCASSPQGQFYEQYFGPGTRLTVT.

The chain has TRBV11-2 and TRBJ1-2; D perhaps matches TRBD1 (5 bases). This CDR3 is 14 amino acids long. Germline-derived CDR1 and CDR2 are SGHAT and FQNNGV. Trimming pared 4 bases from V and 4 bases from J, leaving 13 bases between. CDR3 in amino acids: CASSSDRLFYGYTF. The DNA of the CDR3 is TGTGCCAGCAGCTCCGACAGATTATTCTATGGCTACACCTTC.

The CDR3 region has the DNA TGTGCCACCAGCAAGACAGGACTCCAAGAGACCCAGTACTTC. It is translated as CATSKTGLQETQYF. The chain is built from TRBV24-1 and TRBJ2-5; a possible D gene is TRBD1 (6 bases). From germline, CDR1 is KGHDR and CDR2 SFDVKD. CDR3 size: 14 residues. The V and J ends lost 7 bases and 1 base respectively, with 12 bases between them.

V is TRBV5-1 and J is TRBJ1-5; D gene ambiguous. The CDR3 has 13 residues. The germline gives CDR1 SGHRS, CDR2 YFSETQ. Trimming left V 2 bases short and J 6 bases short, with 9 bases between. CDR3 DNA sequence: TGCGCCAGCAGCTTTTCGGGTACTCAGCCCCAGCATTTT. It translates to CASSFSGTQPQHF.

This sequence joins TRBV12-5 and TRBJ1-1; TRBD1 agrees at 10 bases. J lost 3 bases, V lost 6 bases, and 10 bases had no gene match. The V gene's germline CDR1 is LGHNT and CDR2 FRNRAP. The CDR3 has 16 amino acids. The CDR3 bases are TGTGCTAGTGGCCCGGAGACAGGGGGCGAGGACACTGAAGCTTTCTTT. Its protein product is CASGPETGGEDTEAFF.

Note on this clone: Within the sample, other DNA sequences also encode this same CDR3. V is TRBV19 and J is TRBJ2-6; no firm D call. The CDR3 contains 15 residues. The germline CDR1 and CDR2 sequences are LNHDA and SQIVND (reference sequence). Trimming took off 3 bases at V and 1 base at J, with 7 bases between the two ends. CDR3 residues: CASSISSSGANVLTF. CDR3 nucleotides: TGTGCCAGTAGTATCAGTTCGTCTGGGGCCAACGTCCTGACTTTC.

This clone occurred a few times. The chain is built from TRBV29-1 and TRBJ2-7; TRBD1 is a possible D gene (6 bases). Trimming cost V 7 bases and J 5 bases, with 12 bases left between them. This CDR3 is built from 11 residues. Germline V CDR1 and CDR2: SQVTM, ANQGSEA. This CDR3 is CSGSGVDEQYF. The DNA of the CDR3 is TGCAGCGGTTCAGGGGTGGACGAGCAGTACTTC.

The rearrangement joins TRBV5-4 to TRBJ2-4; 10 nucleotides align to TRBD2. This CDR3 is built from 14 residues. CDR1 is SGHNT, CDR2 YYREEE, per germline (reference sequence). The J segment lost 8 bases and the V segment lost 4 bases, leaving 6 bases of the junction unmatched. The CDR3 loop is CASSQTGTSDIQYF. In DNA, the CDR3 is TGTGCCAGCAGCCAGACCGGGACTAGCGACATTCAGTACTTC.

The CDR3 bases are TGTGCCAGCAGCCCGGGACTCCCGGACACTGAAGCTTTCTTT. The encoded protein is CASSPGLPDTEAFF. The chain is built from TRBV5-6 and TRBJ1-1; possible D gene TRBD1, 5 bases. Trimming stripped 4 bases from V and 3 bases from J, with 13 bases between. Germline CDR1 SGHDT, CDR2 YYEEEE. CDR3 length: 14 amino acids.